A single sample gave rise to the 18 T cell receptor beta chains below, sequenced in a study of identical twins. A single record per CDR3 protein comes from TCRdb applying MiXCR to the 5' RACE reads. The sample carries about 1.7 million distinct CDR3 sequences, less than 35% recorded once. Sample: cord blood. Receptors originate from a newborn girl in good health.

In this sample, this clonotype turned up many times. The chain is built from TRBV29-1 and TRBJ2-7; 8 bases map to TRBD2. This CDR3 is built from 13 residues. V lost 1 base to trimming and J lost 3 bases; unmatched junction nucleotides: 2. Germline assignment: CDR1 SQVTM and CDR2 ANQGSEA. The CDR3 coding sequence is TGCAGCGTTGAAGCACTAGCGGACTACGAGCAGTACTTC. Its protein is CSVEALADYEQYF.

This clonotype was counted between two and nine times. This chain links TRBV6-5 with TRBJ2-3; D is uncertain. CDR1 and CDR2 from the germline V gene are MNHEY and SVGAGI. This CDR3 is 13 amino acids long. V dropped 0 bases and J dropped 2 bases, with 3 bases sitting between them. CDR3 coding DNA: TGTGCCAGCAGTTACTCCCACACAGATACGCAGTATTTT. This encodes CASSYSHTDTQYF.

This clonotype has more than one count but fewer than ten. This sequence joins TRBV4-1 and TRBJ1-2, with 9 bases that match TRBD1. CDR3 length equals 15 residues. Germline CDR1 and CDR2: MGHRA and YSYEKL. J was trimmed by 2 bases and V by 2 bases; bases with no gene match: 3. The CDR3 region has the DNA TGCGCCAGCAGCCAACGACAGGGGGAAAACTATGGCTACACCTTC. Its protein product is CASSQRQGENYGYTF.

The sample holds one count of this clonotype. The V call is TRBV3-1, the J call TRBJ2-3; perhaps TRBD1 as D (5 bases). The V and J ends lost 2 bases and 6 bases respectively, with 9 bases between them. The CDR3 totals 13 residues. Germline V gene sequence: CDR1 LGHDT, CDR2 YNNKEL (reference sequence). The CDR3 DNA reads TGTGCCAGCAGCCAATCAGGGAAGGATACGCAGTATTTT. This codes for CASSQSGKDTQYF.

The CDR3 DNA reads TGTGCCAGCAGTTCACGCCGTCTTGAAGCTTTCTTT. Translated: CASSSRRLEAFF. The V call is TRBV7-9, the J call TRBJ1-1; D not certain. The V and J ends lost 6 bases and 7 bases respectively, with 12 bases between them. The germline gives CDR1 SEHNR, CDR2 FQNEAQ (reference sequence). There are 12 residues in the CDR3.

In this sample, this clonotype turned up many times. The rearrangement links TRBV2 to TRBJ2-4; D gene unclear. Germline loops: CDR1 SNHLY, CDR2 FYNNEI. The CDR3 has 12 residues. V was trimmed by 8 bases and J by 0 bases, leaving 5 bases between them. The chain's CDR3 is CASGVAKNIQYF. Here the CDR3 DNA reads TGTGCCAGCGGGGTAGCCAAAAACATTCAGTACTTC.

This chain links TRBV28 with TRBJ2-1, with 10 bases fitting TRBD2. Germline V gene sequence: CDR1 MDHEN, CDR2 SYDVKM. The ends lost 5 bases at V and 8 bases at J; junction bases unmatched: 21. The CDR3 runs to 19 residues. CDR3 residues: CASSPLNSLTSGPQDEQFF. Here the CDR3 DNA reads TGTGCCAGCAGTCCCTTGAACTCCCTGACTAGCGGGCCCCAGGATGAGCAGTTCTTC.

The CDR3: CASSLGGNNEQYF. CDR3 sequence (DNA): TGTGCCAGCAGTTTAGGGGGAAACAATGAGCAGTACTTC. J is TRBJ2-7 and V is TRBV28; the D call may be TRBD1 or TRBD2 (5 bases each). Germline CDR1 and CDR2: MDHEN and SYDVKM. The CDR3 covers 13 residues. Deletions cut 2 bases from V and 7 bases from J, with 12 bases between.

This clonotype was counted a few times. The chain links TRBV5-6 to TRBJ2-1, with D possibly matching TRBD2 (6 bases). Per the germline V gene, CDR1 is SGHDT and CDR2 is YYEEEE. This CDR3 spans 14 amino acids. The germline V and J ends were trimmed by 1 base and 7 bases, with 12 bases remaining between them. CDR3 protein: CASSLPSARNEQFF. In DNA form, the CDR3 reads TGTGCCAGCAGCTTGCCTAGCGCGAGGAATGAGCAGTTCTTC.

Of note for this clonotype: This may be a read error: a much more frequent sequence differs by one nucleotide. The CDR3 nucleotides are TGCAGCGTGATACGGGGATCCTACGAGCAGTACTTC. Its translation is CSVIRGSYEQYF. The chain is built from TRBV29-1 and TRBJ2-4, with a tentative D call TRBD2 (5 bases). Near its end, the DNA agrees better with TRBJ2-7, so the J call may be wrong. The length of the CDR3 is 12 residues. Looked up from germline, CDR1 is SQVTM and CDR2 is ANQGSEA.

V and J are TRBV20-1 and TRBJ2-5, with a possible D match to TRBD2 (6 bases). The CDR3 sequence is 16 residues long. Germline V gene sequence: CDR1 DFQATT, CDR2 SNEGSKA (reference sequence). Trimming pared 1 base from V and 3 bases from J, leaving 18 bases between. The CDR3 coding sequence is TGCAGTGCTAGAGGGGTTAGGACTACCCCAAAAGAGACCCAGTACTTC. It specifies CSARGVRTTPKETQYF.

The chain uses TRBV10-3 and TRBJ2-3; 12 nucleotides agree with TRBD2. V was pared by 0 bases and J by 5 bases, with 6 bases of the junction left unmatched. Germline V gene lookup returns CDR1 ENHRY and CDR2 SYGVKD. There are 17 residues in the CDR3. Here the CDR3 DNA reads TGTGCCATCAGTGAGTCACTAGCGGGAGGTGTTGGAGATACGCAGTATTTT. Translating it yields CAISESLAGGVGDTQYF.

This clonotype was seen many times. This chain joins TRBV10-3 and TRBJ2-6, with D unclear. Between the trimmed V and J ends, which lost 2 bases and 0 bases, there was a span of 17 bases. This CDR3 has 19 residues. Per germline, CDR1 ENHRY and CDR2 SYGVKD. CDR3 in amino acids: CAISEATRNKVSGANVLTF. The CDR3 DNA is TGTGCCATCAGTGAGGCTACACGCAACAAGGTCTCTGGGGCCAACGTCCTGACTTTC.

This clonotype showed up just a few times. The rearrangement uses TRBV20-1 and TRBJ1-2; weak D call: TRBD1 (5 bases). CDR1 and CDR2 (germline): DFQATT, SNEGSKA (reference sequence). This CDR3 region has 10 residues. The CDR3 DNA follows: TGCACCTCGGGACGGTATGGCTACACCTTC. Encoded protein: CTSGRYGYTF.

The chain has TRBV20-1 and TRBJ2-1; 9 bases agree with TRBD2. The CDR3 is 13 residues long. The germline gives CDR1 DFQATT, CDR2 SNEGSKA (reference sequence). V trimming: 8 bases; J trimming: 5 bases; junction bases outside the gene matches: 7. This chain's CDR3 is CSPAGTSNNEQFF. The CDR3 nucleotides read TGCAGTCCCGCCGGGACTAGCAACAATGAGCAGTTCTTC.

The sample holds a few counts of this clonotype. V is TRBV7-2 and J is TRBJ2-5; weak D call: TRBD2 (5 bases). V gave up 5 bases and J gave up 11 bases, with 18 bases separating them. The CDR3 contains 13 residues. Germline lookup yields CDR1 SGHTA and CDR2 FQGNSA. The CDR3 reads CASSLKTISGQYF. The CDR3 nucleotides read TGTGCCAGCAGCCTAAAGACTATATCGGGGCAGTACTTC.

The rearrangement links TRBV20-1 to TRBJ1-2; TRBD1 matches 10 bases. CDR1 is DFQATT, CDR2 SNEGSKA, per germline (reference sequence). The CDR3 contains 15 residues. V was clipped by 5 bases and J by 7 bases; unmatched bases: 13. CDR3 DNA sequence: TGCAGTGCTTCCGGGACAGGGGCGTTTTTGGGTGGCTACACCTTC. This encodes CSASGTGAFLGGYTF.

The chain employs TRBV10-3 and TRBJ2-1; 10 bases align to TRBD2. Unmatched junction bases numbered 0, after V lost 0 bases and J lost 1 base. The CDR3 spans 16 residues. Per the germline V gene, CDR1 is ENHRY and CDR2 is SYGVKD. The CDR3 DNA sequence: TGTGCCATCAGTGAGTCTAGCGGGGGGTCCTACAATGAGCAGTTCTTC. Translation gives CAISESSGGSYNEQFF.